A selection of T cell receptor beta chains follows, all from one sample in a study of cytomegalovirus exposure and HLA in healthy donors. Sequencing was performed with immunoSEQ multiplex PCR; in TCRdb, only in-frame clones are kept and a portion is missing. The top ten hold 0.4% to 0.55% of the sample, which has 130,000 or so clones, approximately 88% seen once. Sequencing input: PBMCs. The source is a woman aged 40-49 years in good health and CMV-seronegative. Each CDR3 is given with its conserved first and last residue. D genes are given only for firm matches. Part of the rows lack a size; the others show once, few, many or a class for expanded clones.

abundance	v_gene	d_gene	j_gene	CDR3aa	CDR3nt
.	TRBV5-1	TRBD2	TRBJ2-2	CASSPLGGDTGELFF	TGCGCCAGCAGCCCCCTCGGGGGGGACACCGGGGAGCTGTTTTTT
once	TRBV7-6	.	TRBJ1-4	CASSLRPDSFSEKLFF	TGTGCCAGCAGCTTGCGGCCGGACAGTTTCTCAGAAAAACTGTTTTTT
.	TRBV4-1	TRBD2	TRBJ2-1	CASSQGLAGVGNEQFF	TGCGCCAGCAGCCAAGGACTAGCGGGAGTGGGTAATGAGCAGTTCTTC
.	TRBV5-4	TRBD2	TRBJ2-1	CASSLGAGGGTYNEQFF	TGTGCCAGCAGCTTGGGGGCGGGCGGGGGGACCTACAATGAGCAGTTCTTC
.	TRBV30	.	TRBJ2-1	CAWSVSASNEQFF	TGTGCCTGGAGTGTAAGCGCAAGCAATGAGCAGTTCTTC
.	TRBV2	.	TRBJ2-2	CASKPGVESTGELFF	TGTGCCAGCAAACCGGGAGTGGAAAGCACCGGGGAGCTGTTTTTT
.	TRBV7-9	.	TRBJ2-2	CSSSFRRSGTRTGELFF	TGTTCCAGCAGTTTTAGGAGATCAGGGACTCGGACCGGGGAGCTGTTTTTT
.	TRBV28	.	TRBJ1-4	CASSLFQGGEKLFF	TGTGCCAGCAGTTTATTCCAGGGTGGGGAAAAACTGTTTTTT
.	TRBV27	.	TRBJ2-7	CASSFSGLAATYEQYF	TGTGCCAGCAGTTTCTCGGGATTAGCGGCTACCTACGAGCAGTACTTC
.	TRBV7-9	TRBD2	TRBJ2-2	CASTPRALSSGRRTGELFF	TGTGCCAGCACCCCTAGGGCCCTCTCTAGCGGGAGAAGGACCGGGGAGCTGTTTTTT
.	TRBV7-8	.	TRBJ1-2	CASSLWGAGYTF	TGTGCCAGCAGCTTATGGGGAGCGGGCTACACCTTC
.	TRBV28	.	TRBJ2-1	CASSTTGERAGEQFF	TGTGCCAGCAGTACTACGGGAGAACGCGCGGGTGAGCAGTTCTTC
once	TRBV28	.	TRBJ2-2	CASRLAAGELFF	TGTGCCAGCCGGCTAGCTGCCGGGGAGCTGTTTTTT
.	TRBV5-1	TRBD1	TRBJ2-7	CASSSGQGSSAYEQYF	TGCGCCAGCAGCTCGGGACAGGGTTCGAGTGCCTACGAGCAGTACTTC
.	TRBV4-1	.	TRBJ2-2	CASSQRGTANTGELFF	TGCGCCAGCAGCCAAAGAGGTACCGCGAACACCGGGGAGCTGTTTTTT
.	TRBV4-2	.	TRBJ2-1	CASSLTRGLDLGYNEQFF	TGTGCCAGCAGCCTTACCCGCGGGCTAGATCTCGGGTATAATGAGCAGTTCTTC
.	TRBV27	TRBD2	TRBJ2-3	CASTGLGGDTQYF	TGTGCCAGCACCGGACTAGGTGGAGATACGCAGTATTTT
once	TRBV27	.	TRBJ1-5	CASMAQGGFQPQHF	TGTGCCAGCATGGCTCAGGGAGGGTTTCAGCCCCAGCATTTT
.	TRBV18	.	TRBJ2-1	CASQVGASPNEQFF	TGTGCCAGCCAGGTTGGGGCCTCGCCCAATGAGCAGTTCTTC
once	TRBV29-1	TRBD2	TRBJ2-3	CSTRAAGGPTDTQYF	TGCAGCACAAGAGCGGCGGGAGGGCCCACAGATACGCAGTATTTT
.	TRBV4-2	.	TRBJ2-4	CASSQGPSGAKNIQYF	TGTGCCAGCAGCCAAGGACCGAGCGGAGCCAAAAACATTCAGTACTTC
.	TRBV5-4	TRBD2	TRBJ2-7	CASSSGTSGRAGEQYF	TGTGCCAGCAGCTCCGGGACTAGCGGGAGGGCTGGCGAGCAGTACTTC
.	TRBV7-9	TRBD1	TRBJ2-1	CASSPGTGALRGGNGQFF	TGTGCCAGCAGCCCAGGGACAGGAGCCCTACGAGGGGGCAATGGGCAGTTCTTC
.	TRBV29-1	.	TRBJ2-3	CSVRTASYTDTQYF	TGCAGCGTGCGGACAGCCAGTTACACAGATACGCAGTATTTT
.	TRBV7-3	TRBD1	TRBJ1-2	CASPTGVGGYTF	TGTGCCAGCCCTACAGGGGTGGGTGGCTACACCTTC
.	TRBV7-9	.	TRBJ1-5	CSSSFEGIGPQHF	TGTTCCAGCAGCTTCGAGGGAATCGGGCCCCAGCATTTT
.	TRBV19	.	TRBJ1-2	CASRSDFYGYTF	TGTGCCAGTAGATCAGACTTCTATGGCTACACCTTC
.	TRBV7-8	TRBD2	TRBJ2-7	CASSLGLDVYEQYF	TGTGCCAGCAGCCTGGGACTAGATGTCTACGAGCAGTACTTC
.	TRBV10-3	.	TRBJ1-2	CAISESLAAPYGYTF	TGTGCCATCAGCGAGTCTCTAGCAGCACCTTATGGCTACACCTTC
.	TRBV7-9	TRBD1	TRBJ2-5	CASKGQNQETQYF	TGTGCCAGCAAGGGACAGAACCAAGAGACCCAGTACTTC
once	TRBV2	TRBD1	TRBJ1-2	CASSWTGTYGYTF	TGTGCCAGCAGTTGGACAGGGACCTATGGCTACACCTTC
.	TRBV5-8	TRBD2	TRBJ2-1	CASSSMATSGSGGEQFF	TGTGCCAGCAGCTCGATGGCGACTAGCGGGAGTGGGGGTGAGCAGTTCTTC
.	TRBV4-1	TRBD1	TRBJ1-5	CASSQVAGQGAVWQPQHF	TGCGCCAGCAGCCAAGTCGCTGGACAGGGGGCGGTCTGGCAGCCCCAGCATTTT
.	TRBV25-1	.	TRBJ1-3	CASTSTGNTIYF	TGTGCCAGCACAAGCACTGGAAACACCATATATTTT
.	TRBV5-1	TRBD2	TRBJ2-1	CASSLVGLADNEQFF	TGCGCCAGCAGCTTGGTGGGTCTAGCGGACAATGAGCAGTTCTTC
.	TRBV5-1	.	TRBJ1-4	CASSLSPVSSNEKLFF	TGCGCCAGCAGCTTGTCCCCCGTTAGTTCGAATGAAAAACTGTTTTTT
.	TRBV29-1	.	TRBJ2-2	CSTAQGTANTGELFF	TGCAGCACGGCTCAGGGTACCGCGAACACCGGGGAGCTGTTTTTT
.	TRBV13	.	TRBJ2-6	CARGQGRGANVLTF	TGTGCCAGGGGGCAGGGGCGCGGGGCCAACGTCCTGACTTTC
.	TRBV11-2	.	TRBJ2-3	CASRGSRGASTDTQYF	TGTGCCAGTAGGGGATCTAGGGGTGCTAGCACAGATACGCAGTATTTT
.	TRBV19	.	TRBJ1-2	CASSIVSANYGYTF	TGTGCCAGTAGTATCGTATCAGCTAACTATGGCTACACCTTC
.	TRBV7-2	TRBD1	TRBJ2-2	CASSRDRVKAGELFF	TGTGCCAGCAGCAGGGACAGGGTCAAGGCCGGGGAGCTGTTTTTT
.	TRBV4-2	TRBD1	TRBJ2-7	CASSPTGLRDEQYF	TGTGCCAGCAGCCCGACAGGGTTGCGAGACGAGCAGTACTTC
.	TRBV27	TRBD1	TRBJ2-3	CASSFRGQGADTQYF	TGTGCCAGCAGTTTCAGGGGACAGGGCGCAGATACGCAGTATTTT
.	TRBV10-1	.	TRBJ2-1	CASSERTATPNEQFF	TGCGCCAGCAGTGAGCGGACTGCCACCCCCAATGAGCAGTTCTTC
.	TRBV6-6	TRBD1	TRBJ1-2	CASSPPGTGGAHGYTF	TGTGCCAGCAGCCCACCCGGGACAGGGGGCGCACATGGCTACACCTTC
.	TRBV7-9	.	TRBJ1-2	CASSLGTIQRGYTF	TGTGCCAGCAGCTTAGGGACAATCCAGCGTGGCTACACCTTC